The T cell receptor beta chain under discussion was sequenced for a study of T cells after posttransplantation cyclophosphamide. Treatment was busulfan-fludarabine conditioning, a marrow graft, and cyclophosphamide on days +3 and +4. Method: immunoSEQ multiplex PCR; TCRdb's copy keeps in-frame clones and lacks some. The record shows about 1,800 clones for this sample, with no singletons present. Points from the study as a whole: Tissue-infiltrating T cells from skin or gut overlapped little with blood T cells. TRB clonality was highly associated with recipient CMV seropositivity and reactivation. Donor-recipient repertoire similarity was low at 1-2 months, rising over year one.

This clone is deemed medium-sized. Its antigen is as yet unknown. The sequence was obtained from a female patient in her 40s who received an allogeneic stem cell transplant from a related donor, was CMV-positive, and had no GVHD. Some T cells may have come from the graft donor. The sample here was PBMCs, taken 32 days after allogeneic stem cell transplant with posttransplant cyclophosphamide.

This CDR3 is CASSLTSYGYTF. CDR3 DNA: TGTGCCAGCAGTTTAACCAGCTATGGCTACACCTTC. This chain joins TRBV28 and TRBJ1-2; D gene uncertain. Trimming pared 2 bases from V and 4 bases from J, leaving 5 bases between. Germline-derived CDR1 and CDR2 are MDHEN and SYDVKM. The CDR3 runs 12 residues.